The rows below give T cell receptor beta chains drawn from one sample of a study of blood T cell repertoires in COVID-19. Produced via immunoSEQ multiplex PCR; TCRdb's table is partial and in-frame only. Of roughly 150,000 clones listed, 70% to 90% are singletons. The material sequenced was peripheral blood. These receptors were obtained from a man aged 50-59 years who had recovered from COVID-19. The CDR3 runs from the conserved cysteine through the conserved F or W. Fields, in order: CDR3 DNA, CDR3 protein, V gene, J gene, D gene, clone size. A D gene is named only where the DNA matches it firmly. The size entry is marked missing in some rows and otherwise reads once, few, many or a size class.

TGCGCCAGCAGTGAGCGCGGGGTATACGAGCAGTACTTC	CASSERGVYEQYF	TRBV10-2	TRBJ2-7	NA	NA
TGTGCCAGCAGCCCTTCGACAGTCACCGAGCAGTACTTC	CASSPSTVTEQYF	TRBV7-9	TRBJ2-7	NA	NA
TGTGCCAGCAGCCTGTTGGGACAGCCTTACACTGAAGCTTTCTTT	CASSLLGQPYTEAFF	TRBV5-4	TRBJ1-1	TRBD1	NA
TGCGCCAGCAGCACTTCTTTCAGGGGTCCGCGTGTGGTCACAGATACGCAGTATTTT	CASSTSFRGPRVVTDTQYF	TRBV4-1	TRBJ2-3	NA	NA
TGTGCCTGGACGCGAGGGGGACAGGGGACCGGGGAGCTGTTTTTT	CAWTRGGQGTGELFF	TRBV30	TRBJ2-2	TRBD1	NA
TGCAGCGTTGATACAGGGGGTTACAATGAGCAGTTCTTC	CSVDTGGYNEQFF	TRBV29-1	TRBJ2-1	TRBD1	NA
TGTGCCAGCAGGGCCGGACAGGCTTACACCGGGGAGCTGTTTTTT	CASRAGQAYTGELFF	TRBV7-2	TRBJ2-2	TRBD1	few
TGTGCCAGTAGGAGTAAGGGGGCAGGAAACTATGGCTACACCTTC	CASRSKGAGNYGYTF	TRBV19	TRBJ1-2	TRBD1	once
TGTGCCAGCAGCCTGTCAGGGGGGAAGTACTTC	CASSLSGGKYF	TRBV5-8	TRBJ2-7	NA	NA
TGTGCCAGCAGCCCCACGTCCTCCAGGCAAGAGACCCAGTACTTC	CASSPTSSRQETQYF	TRBV5-4	TRBJ2-5	NA	NA
TGCGCCAGCAGCTCCACAGGGGCGTATGGCTACACCTTC	CASSSTGAYGYTF	TRBV5-1	TRBJ1-2	TRBD1	NA
TGTGCCAGCAGCCCCGGGCCGGGGGGCTACGAGCAGTACTTC	CASSPGPGGYEQYF	TRBV9	TRBJ2-7	TRBD2	NA
TGTGCCAGCAGCAACAGGGGGGATCAGCCCCAGCATTTT	CASSNRGDQPQHF	TRBV21-1	TRBJ1-5	NA	NA
TGTGCCAGCAGCGCATCCGGGACAGGGAAGTATGGCTACACCTTC	CASSASGTGKYGYTF	TRBV7-2	TRBJ1-2	TRBD1	few
TGTGCCAGCAGCCCCCCCGGCGGGAGCACAGATACGCAGTATTTT	CASSPPGGSTDTQYF	TRBV7-3	TRBJ2-3	NA	NA
TGTGCCAGCAGTTACCTTACAGGGGTCGAGCAGTTCTTC	CASSYLTGVEQFF	TRBV6-6	TRBJ2-1	TRBD1	few
TGTGCCAGCAGTGAAGATAGGAGAGAAGAGACCCAGTACTTC	CASSEDRREETQYF	TRBV6-1	TRBJ2-5	NA	once
TGCGCCAGCAGCCCAGGGGGGCTCCGGAGGAACACTGAAGCTTTCTTT	CASSPGGLRRNTEAFF	TRBV10-2	TRBJ1-1	TRBD1	NA
TGTGCCAGCAGTTACGCCGAGCGGGGAAGCTACACCTTC	CASSYAERGSYTF	TRBV6-5	TRBJ1-2	NA	NA
TGTGCCAGCTCACCGACAGGGGGCTTCGACTATGGCTACACCTTC	CASSPTGGFDYGYTF	TRBV18	TRBJ1-2	TRBD1	NA
TGTGCCAGCAGCCAAGATGCGGGGCGGGCAGATACGCAGTATTTT	CASSQDAGRADTQYF	TRBV3-1/TRBV3-2	TRBJ2-3	NA	NA
TGTGCCAGCAGATCAACGAGGCCTGAAGCTTTCTTT	CASRSTRPEAFF	TRBV28	TRBJ1-1	NA	NA
TGTGCCATCAGTGATCCTAGCGGGAGCGGGGAGCTGTTTTTT	CAISDPSGSGELFF	TRBV10-3	TRBJ2-2	TRBD2	NA
TGTGCCAGCAGTTACTCGATGTCTAGCAGAGATACGCAGTATTTT	CASSYSMSSRDTQYF	TRBV6-2/TRBV6-3	TRBJ2-3	NA	once
TGTGCCAGCAGTTTTCTAGGGACAGGGGGTAATGAAAAACTGTTTTTT	CASSFLGTGGNEKLFF	TRBV28	TRBJ1-4	TRBD1	NA
TGTGCCAGCAGCTTTAAACAGGGTGGCAATCAGCCCCAGCATTTT	CASSFKQGGNQPQHF	TRBV7-2	TRBJ1-5	NA	NA
TGTGCCAGCATCCTCGGGACAGGGGGTCCTTCCGCATATGGCTACACCTTC	CASILGTGGPSAYGYTF	TRBV21-1	TRBJ1-2	NA	NA
TGTGCCAGCAGCGGGACTAGCGGCGGGAATGAGCAGTTCTTC	CASSGTSGGNEQFF	TRBV9	TRBJ2-1	TRBD2	once
TGTGCCAGTAGTATAGATGGAGCTGGGAATGAGCAGTTCTTC	CASSIDGAGNEQFF	TRBV19	TRBJ2-1	NA	NA
TGTGCCAGCAGCTTAGAGTCTGTGGGAGTCAATCAGCCCCAGCATTTT	CASSLESVGVNQPQHF	TRBV7-8	TRBJ1-5	NA	NA
TGTGCCAGCAGCTCTGGACAGCCTGGGGCCAACGTCCTGACTTTC	CASSSGQPGANVLTF	TRBV7-2	TRBJ2-6	NA	NA
TGTGCCAGCTCACCAATCGGGACTGGCCCCTACAATGAGCAGTTCTTC	CASSPIGTGPYNEQFF	TRBV18	TRBJ2-1	NA	once
TGTGCCAGCAGTTATCTAGCGGGAGGGCCATATGAGCAGTTCTTC	CASSYLAGGPYEQFF	TRBV6-2/TRBV6-3	TRBJ2-1	TRBD2	once
TGTGCCAGCAGCTTAGCAGACAGGGTGGTTTACAATGAGCAGTTCTTC	CASSLADRVVYNEQFF	TRBV7-8	TRBJ2-1	TRBD1	NA
TGTGCCAGCAGTGAACTTTTTCGGACAGACCCCAACTATGGCTACACCTTC	CASSELFRTDPNYGYTF	TRBV6-1	TRBJ1-2	NA	NA
TGTGCCAGCAGGTCCAACGGGGGCTATGGCTACACCTTC	CASRSNGGYGYTF	TRBV12-3/TRBV12-4	TRBJ1-2	NA	NA
TGTGCCAGCAGCCTCGCCGGGTACTCTGGGGCCAACGTCCTGACTTTC	CASSLAGYSGANVLTF	TRBV4-2	TRBJ2-6	NA	NA
TGTGCCAGCAGTTACTCGGCGACTCTAAACACCGGGGAGCTGTTTTTT	CASSYSATLNTGELFF	TRBV6-5	TRBJ2-2	NA	NA